This T cell receptor (beta chain) stems from a study of blood T cell repertoires in COVID-19. This CDR3 is built from 16 residues. V gave up 1 base and J gave up 5 bases, with 17 bases separating them. Germline CDR1 is LNHDA and CDR2 is SQIVND (reference sequence). The method was immunoSEQ multiplex PCR; TCRdb's version includes in-frame clones alone and lacks a portion of them. The data contain 450,000 to 500,000 clones, approximately 83% of them singletons. This receptor was taken from a human donor in a cohort sampled during active COVID-19. Material: peripheral blood. This sequence joins TRBV19 and TRBJ2-5; tentative D call: TRBD2 (5 bases). The CDR3 here is CASSIGVEARGETQYF. The DNA for the CDR3 is TGTGCCAGTAGTATAGGGGTCGAGGCTAGAGGGGAGACCCAGTACTTC.